The 15 T cell receptor beta chains reported below all come from one sample, sequenced in a study of T cell repertoires and HLA-DP antigens. Sequencing was performed with immunoSEQ multiplex PCR; in TCRdb, only in-frame clones are kept and a portion is missing. The data hold about 73,000 clones, with 80% observed a single time. No cognate antigen is known for these TCRs. Material for sequencing was CD4+ T cells from PBMCs. The source of these receptors is a man aged 55 to 69 in good health and CMV-seronegative.

The J gene is TRBJ2-7, the V gene TRBV6-1, with D uncertain. The CDR3 is 11 residues long. Germline loops: CDR1 MNHNS, CDR2 SASEGT. V gave up 6 bases and J gave up 4 bases, with 7 bases separating them. The DNA for the CDR3 is TGTGCCAGCAGCGAATATTACGAGCAGTACGTC. The encoded protein is CASSEYYEQYV.

The V call is TRBV11-2, the J call TRBJ1-3; D unresolved. From germline, CDR1 is SGHAT and CDR2 FQNNGV. This CDR3 region has 16 residues. Trimming stripped 5 bases from V and 0 bases from J, with 14 bases between. For the CDR3, the DNA is TGTGCCAGCAGCATCGTAGGGTTAGGCTCTGGAAACACCATATATTTT. Translated: CASSIVGLGSGNTIYF.

Only one count was recorded for this clone. The rearrangement joins TRBV7-4 to TRBJ2-7; 8 nucleotides line up with TRBD1. CDR3 length: 15 residues. Germline V gene data show CDR1 as SGHVT and CDR2 as SQSDAQ. Trimming removed 2 bases from V and 5 bases from J; junction bases left unmatched: 8. The CDR3 DNA reads as TGTGCCAGCAGCTTATCGGACAGGGCGATAAACGAGCAGTACGTC. Encoded protein: CASSLSDRAINEQYV.

The chain has TRBV5-1 and TRBJ2-3; D uncertain. Germline V gives CDR1 SGHRS, CDR2 YFSETQ. V lost 0 bases and J lost 0, with 20 bases in between. This CDR3 has 19 amino acids. CDR3 DNA: TGCGCCAGCAGCTTGGATCCACCCGTACGCCTCGGGAGCACAGATACGCAGTATTTT. Amino acids: CASSLDPPVRLGSTDTQYF.

This clone was seen only once. One junction end disagrees with the germline gene, perhaps due to a read error. V gene TRBV10-3 combines with J gene TRBJ2-7; tentatively, D is TRBD1 (5 bases). The CDR3 covers 13 residues. Germline-derived CDR1 and CDR2 are ENHRY and SYGVKD. The CDR3 is CAISQSGTYEQYF. As DNA, the CDR3 is TGTGCCATCAGTCAGTCAGGGACCTACGAGCAGTACTTC.

The chain links TRBV2 to TRBJ2-7; a possible D gene is TRBD1 (6 bases). Germline V gene lookup returns CDR1 SNHLY and CDR2 FYNNEI. V shed 6 bases and J shed 6 bases, with 24 bases lying between them. The CDR3 runs to 16 residues. CDR3 loop: CASRESRDPDRSEQYV. For the CDR3, the DNA is TGTGCCAGCAGAGAGTCCCGGGACCCAGACAGGTCCGAGCAGTACGTC.

The rearrangement links TRBV5-6 to TRBJ1-4; D is perhaps TRBD1 (6 bases). V was pared by 4 bases and J by 6 bases, with 16 bases between. This CDR3 is 15 amino acids long. Germline CDR1 is SGHDT and CDR2 is YYEEEE. CDR3 nucleotides: TGTGCCAGCAGCGAAATAGGGGGAAAGGATGAAAAACTGTTTTTT. Its translation is CASSEIGGKDEKLFF.

The gene calls are TRBV7-9 and TRBJ1-1; unclear D gene. The V end lost 6 bases, the J end lost 5 bases, and 13 bases lay between the germline ends. The CDR3 sequence is 13 residues long. Germline V gene lookup returns CDR1 SEHNR and CDR2 FQNEAQ (reference sequence). The CDR3 region is CASSATVGTEAFF. CDR3 nucleotide sequence: TGTGCCAGCAGTGCCACCGTAGGGACTGAAGCTTTCTTT.

The rearrangement uses TRBV28 and TRBJ1-5; 8 nucleotides match TRBD1. The CDR3 extends over 14 amino acids. V dropped 4 bases and J dropped 6; count of bases not matched to a gene: 5. Germline V gene sequence: CDR1 MDHEN, CDR2 SYDVKM. CDR3 loop: CASSYPQGGQPQHF. The CDR3 bases are TGTGCCAGCAGTTATCCACAGGGGGGTCAGCCCCAGCATTTT.

V gene TRBV7-9 combines with J gene TRBJ2-7; TRBD2 agrees at 7 bases. Germline V gene lookup returns CDR1 SEHNR and CDR2 FQNEAQ (reference sequence). Trimming at V came to 5 bases and at J to 5 bases, leaving 15 bases not matched to a gene. The CDR3 is made up of 16 amino acids. CDR3 sequence: CASSRDRGLEHNEQYF. The CDR3, as DNA: TGTGCCAGCAGCCGCGACAGAGGACTAGAACACAACGAGCAGTACTTC.

CDR3 coding DNA: TGTGCCAGCTCACCGTCCCATCAGGAGGAGACCCAGTACTTC. Protein: CASSPSHQEETQYF. The chain links TRBV18 to TRBJ2-5; D uncertain. The CDR3 runs 14 residues. Germline V lookup: CDR1 KGHSH, CDR2 LQKENI. The ends were cut back, 3 bases at V and 5 bases at J, with 13 bases in the middle.

This clone came up a few times. The chain carries TRBV7-9 and TRBJ2-3; the D is unclear. Germline CDR1 SEHNR, CDR2 FQNEAQ (reference sequence). V was pared by 4 bases and J by 1 base, with 18 bases between. This CDR3 spans 17 amino acids. The CDR3 nucleotides read TGTGCCAGCAGCTCCTCAGATATTGCGGAAGGCACAGATACGCAGTATTTT. Its translation is CASSSSDIAEGTDTQYF.

This clone occurred once. The rearrangement uses TRBV7-8 and TRBJ1-2, with TRBD1 matching over 7 bases. The germline V gene has CDR1 SGHVS and CDR2 FQNEAQ. Trimming at V came to 5 bases and at J to 2 bases, leaving 8 bases not matched to a gene. The CDR3 spans 15 residues. DNA for the CDR3: TGTGCCAGCAGCCCCCGGACAGGACCAAACTATGGCTACACCTTC. Translated: CASSPRTGPNYGYTF.

The chain uses TRBV6-8 and TRBJ2-7; the D gene could be TRBD1 or TRBD2 (5 bases each). The CDR3 has 14 amino acids. V lost 4 bases and J lost 1, with 11 bases in between. Germline CDR1 reads MNHGY; CDR2 reads SAAAGT. CDR3 sequence (DNA): TGTGCCAGCAGTTCGGGGACCCTTTCCTACGAGCAGTACGTC. Residues: CASSSGTLSYEQYV.

This clone was seen a few times. The V and J genes are TRBV27 and TRBJ2-7; TRBD1 agrees at 8 bases. The CDR3 loop spans 15 amino acids. Unmatched junction bases numbered 6, after V lost 2 bases and J lost 3 bases. The germline V gene encodes CDR1 MNHEY and CDR2 SMNVEV (reference sequence). This CDR3 reads CASSLGQGRLYEQYF. The DNA of the CDR3 is TGTGCCAGCAGTTTAGGACAGGGCAGACTCTACGAGCAGTACTTC.